The rows below give T cell receptor beta chains drawn from one sample of a study of blood T cell repertoires in COVID-19. The table came from immunoSEQ multiplex PCR; TCRdb's copy has only in-frame clones and leaves some out. The data show over 150,000 clones, with more than 75% seen just once and more than 0.85% held by the top ten. Sample: peripheral blood. The source is a man in his forties or fifties with acute or convalescent COVID-19. Both conserved end residues are part of each CDR3. The D gene is left open where the match is weak. Size tells how often a clone was seen (once, few, many) or the class of an expanded clone, and some rows leave it out.

d_gene,j_gene,v_gene,abundance,CDR3aa,CDR3nt
TRBD2,TRBJ2-3,TRBV24-1,NA,CATSDLSGGPSTDTQYF,TGTGCCACCAGTGACCTTAGCGGGGGGCCTAGCACAGATACGCAGTATTTT
NA,TRBJ1-2,TRBV5-6,few,CASGGSSGGYTF,TGTGCCAGCGGAGGGAGTTCGGGGGGCTACACCTTC
NA,TRBJ1-1,TRBV15,once,CATAEGNTEAFF,TGTGCCACCGCGGAGGGGAACACTGAAGCTTTCTTT
NA,TRBJ2-1,TRBV4-2,few,CASSQVSDEQFF,TGTGCCAGCAGCCAAGTAAGCGATGAGCAGTTCTTC
NA,TRBJ2-3,TRBV7-9,NA,CASSLERSTDTQYF,TGTGCCAGCAGCTTAGAGCGCAGCACAGATACGCAGTATTTT
TRBD1,TRBJ1-6,TRBV19,few,CASSSRDRGYNSPLHF,TGTGCCAGTAGTAGCCGGGACAGGGGATATAATTCACCCCTCCACTTT
NA,TRBJ1-4,TRBV15,NA,CATSRVKRSREKLFF,TGTGCCACCAGCAGAGTAAAGAGGAGTCGTGAAAAACTGTTTTTT
NA,TRBJ2-1,TRBV7-9,NA,CASSLFPGGDTNEQFF,TGTGCCAGCAGCTTATTCCCGGGGGGCGATACGAATGAGCAGTTCTTC
NA,TRBJ2-5,TRBV19,NA,CASSSESGGETQYF,TGTGCCAGTAGTTCTGAAAGCGGCGGAGAGACCCAGTACTTC
NA,TRBJ2-1,TRBV19,NA,CASSSPLREEQFF,TGTGCCAGTAGTTCCCCCCTCAGGGAAGAGCAGTTCTTC
NA,TRBJ2-7,TRBV11-2,NA,CASSLRRGTLSYEQYF,TGTGCCAGCAGCCTTCGTAGGGGTACCCTCTCCTACGAGCAGTACTTC
NA,TRBJ2-3,TRBV7-9,NA,CASSPEVAAGAYTQYF,TGTGCCAGCAGCCCTGAGGTGGCCGCGGGGGCCTATACGCAGTATTTT
TRBD2,TRBJ2-1,TRBV5-1,NA,CASSLRLAGNEQFF,TGCGCCAGCAGCTTGAGGCTAGCGGGCAATGAGCAGTTCTTC
TRBD1,TRBJ2-5,TRBV28,NA,CASSFTGQGMETQYF,TGTGCCAGCAGTTTCACCGGACAGGGTATGGAGACCCAGTACTTC
NA,TRBJ1-1,TRBV2,once,CASSAEGGTEAFF,TGTGCCAGCAGTGCTGAAGGGGGCACTGAAGCTTTCTTT
NA,TRBJ1-1,TRBV12-3/TRBV12-4,NA,CASSFLRDTEAFF,TGTGCCAGCAGTTTCCTGAGAGACACTGAAGCTTTCTTT
NA,TRBJ2-1,TRBV3-1/TRBV3-2,NA,CASMRGRGYHNEQFF,TGTGCCAGCATGCGGGGGCGGGGGTACCACAATGAGCAGTTCTTC
TRBD1,TRBJ1-1,TRBV19,NA,CASSILTGETEAFF,TGTGCCAGTAGTATCCTAACAGGGGAAACTGAAGCTTTCTTT
NA,TRBJ1-1,TRBV5-6,NA,CASMGRRMNTEAFF,TGTGCCAGCATGGGGAGGCGGATGAACACTGAAGCTTTCTTT
TRBD1,TRBJ2-7,TRBV6-2/TRBV6-3,NA,CASSGTGGKYEQYF,TGTGCCAGCAGTGGGACAGGGGGAAAATACGAGCAGTACTTC
TRBD1,TRBJ1-1,TRBV28,once,CASTATGGGTEAFF,TGTGCCAGCACCGCGACAGGGGGGGGCACTGAAGCTTTCTTT
TRBD1,TRBJ1-2,TRBV9,NA,CASSVEAGGPYGYTF,TGTGCCAGCAGCGTGGAGGCAGGGGGTCCCTATGGCTACACCTTC
NA,TRBJ2-7,TRBV4-1,few,CASSQFRQANYEQYF,TGCGCCAGCAGCCAATTTAGGCAGGCGAACTACGAGCAGTACTTC
TRBD1,TRBJ1-5,TRBV2,NA,CASRGDTGGNQPQHF,TGTGCCAGCAGGGGGGATACAGGGGGCAATCAGCCCCAGCATTTT
NA,TRBJ1-2,TRBV27,NA,CASSPGPGGYGYTF,TGTGCCAGCAGTCCAGGACCCGGGGGCTATGGCTACACCTTC
TRBD1,TRBJ1-5,TRBV7-2,NA,CASSPRDSYQPQHF,TGTGCCAGCAGCCCCCGGGACAGTTATCAGCCCCAGCATTTT
NA,TRBJ2-7,TRBV5-4,NA,CASSTALSSYEQYF,TGTGCCAGCAGCACTGCTTTAAGCTCCTACGAGCAGTACTTC
NA,TRBJ2-3,TRBV5-1,NA,CANIPGGGRGTDTQYF,TGCGCCAACATTCCTGGAGGCGGGCGGGGCACAGATACGCAGTATTTT
TRBD2,TRBJ2-1,TRBV5-8,NA,CASSSGTSGGADEQFF,TGTGCCAGCAGCTCGGGGACTAGCGGGGGGGCCGATGAGCAGTTCTTC
NA,TRBJ2-7,TRBV5-6,few,CASSHLSGKEQYF,TGTGCCAGCAGCCACCTATCGGGAAAGGAGCAGTACTTC
NA,TRBJ1-5,TRBV19,NA,CASSIHGNQPQHF,TGTGCCAGTAGTATACACGGTAATCAGCCCCAGCATTTT
NA,TRBJ2-7,TRBV7-2,NA,CASSLAGGEQYF,TGTGCCAGCAGCCTCGCAGGTGGAGAGCAGTACTTC
TRBD1,TRBJ1-2,TRBV13,NA,CASSLAGDRGYGYTF,TGTGCCAGCAGCTTAGCGGGAGACAGGGGATATGGCTACACCTTC
NA,TRBJ2-2,TRBV5-1,NA,CASSSEAGLNTGELFF,TGCGCCAGCAGCTCAGAAGCGGGCCTGAACACCGGGGAGCTGTTTTTT
NA,TRBJ2-7,TRBV28,NA,CASSSWYGSGNYEQYF,TGTGCCAGCAGTTCCTGGTATGGTAGCGGCAACTACGAGCAGTACTTC
TRBD1,TRBJ2-7,TRBV29-1,NA,CSVKSYRGKGYEQYF,TGCAGCGTGAAGTCCTACAGGGGGAAGGGGTACGAGCAGTACTTC
NA,TRBJ2-1,TRBV7-2,NA,CASSLVRLSNEQFF,TGTGCCAGCAGCTTAGTGAGGTTGTCGAATGAGCAGTTCTTC
NA,TRBJ1-1,TRBV19,NA,CASSPLTVNTEAFF,TGTGCCAGTAGTCCCTTGACAGTGAACACTGAAGCTTTCTTT
TRBD1,TRBJ1-1,TRBV5-6,few,CASSFPTGVNTEAFF,TGTGCCAGCAGCTTCCCTACAGGGGTTAACACTGAAGCTTTCTTT
NA,TRBJ2-2,TRBV19,NA,CASSTIGATGELFF,TGTGCCAGTAGTACCATAGGGGCGACCGGGGAGCTGTTTTTT
NA,TRBJ1-3,TRBV12-5,NA,CASGRGVATSGNTIYF,TGTGCTAGTGGCCGGGGGGTAGCCACCTCTGGAAACACCATATATTTT
NA,TRBJ2-5,TRBV2,NA,CASSVLGATLDFVQETQYF,TGTGCCAGCAGTGTTCTAGGGGCAACACTCGATTTCGTACAAGAGACCCAGTACTTC
NA,TRBJ2-7,TRBV7-9,NA,CASSFGLYEQYF,TGTGCCAGCAGCTTTGGCCTCTACGAGCAGTACTTC
TRBD1,TRBJ2-5,TRBV27,NA,CARRTGPRETQYF,TGTGCCAGGAGGACAGGGCCAAGGGAGACCCAGTACTTC